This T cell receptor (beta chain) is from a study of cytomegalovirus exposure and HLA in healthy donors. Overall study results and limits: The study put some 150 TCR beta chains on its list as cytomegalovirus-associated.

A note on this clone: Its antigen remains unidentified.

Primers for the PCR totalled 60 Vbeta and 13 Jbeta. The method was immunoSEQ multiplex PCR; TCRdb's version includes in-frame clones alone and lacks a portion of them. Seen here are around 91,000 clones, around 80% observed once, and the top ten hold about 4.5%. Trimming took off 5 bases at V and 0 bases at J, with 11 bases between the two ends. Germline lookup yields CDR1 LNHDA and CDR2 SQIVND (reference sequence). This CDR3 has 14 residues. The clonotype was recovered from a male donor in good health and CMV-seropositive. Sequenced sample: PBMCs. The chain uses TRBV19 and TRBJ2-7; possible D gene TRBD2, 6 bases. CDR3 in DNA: TGTGCCAGTAGTGGCGGGGCAGGCTCCTACGAGCAGTACTTC. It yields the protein CASSGGAGSYEQYF.